This TCR beta chain emerged from a study of identical twins. Study-wide findings and caveats: These conclusions were based on statistical analysis (cross-sectional, not following the same donors). Modelling approaches yielded underestimates of out-of-frame TCR alpha sharing between monozygotic twins. High-abundance cord blood beta clonotypes had fewer insertions; memory repertoires showed none.

All donors were healthy Caucasians. From germline, CDR1 is LGHDT and CDR2 YNNKEL (reference sequence). There are 14 residues in the CDR3. V dropped 1 base and J dropped 6 bases, with 11 bases sitting between them. This clonotype was detected a few times. The antigen is unknown. Via MiXCR, TCRdb re-called the 5' RACE reads, giving one row per CDR3 protein. The table shows fewer than 450,000 distinct CDR3 sequences, with approximately 10% occurring only once. The chain carries TRBV3-1 and TRBJ2-3, with D tentatively TRBD2 (5 bases). This TCR derives from a woman between 50 and 59 years old in good health. The sequenced sample consisted of naive T cells sorted from blood. CDR3 sequence: CASSQATGKDTQYF. The CDR3 DNA reads as TGTGCCAGCAGCCAAGCCACCGGGAAGGATACGCAGTATTTT.